Below are 15 T cell receptor beta chains sequenced from a single sample in a study of cytotoxic CD8 clonotypes in ibrutinib-treated CLL. Sequencing used immunoSEQ multiplex PCR; TCRdb keeps in-frame clones, though not all of them. The table includes around 160,000 clones, roughly 90% detected once. This material consisted of PBMCs, taken at disease progression, from a patient treated with ibrutinib. These receptors were taken from a human donor with chronic lymphocytic leukemia.

This clone was observed a single time. This chain uses TRBV4-1 with TRBJ2-1; the D gene is possibly TRBD2 (6 bases). The CDR3 runs to 16 residues. V gave up 0 bases and J gave up 10 bases, with 19 bases separating them. From germline, CDR1 is MGHRA and CDR2 YSYEKL. CDR3 in amino acids: CASSQDFERADVEQFF. In DNA form, the CDR3 reads TGCGCCAGCAGCCAAGATTTCGAGCGGGCGGACGTAGAGCAGTTCTTC.

The rearrangement links TRBV11-2 to TRBJ2-7; the match to TRBD2 covers 9 bases. Germline CDR1 is SGHAT and CDR2 is FQNNGV. Trimming took 3 bases from V and 3 from J; bases not matched to a gene: 12. The CDR3 length is 17 residues. The CDR3 DNA sequence: TGTGCCAGCAGCTTGTTCTCCGGGACTAGCCTCTTCTACGAGCAGTACTTC. Protein sequence: CASSLFSGTSLFYEQYF. The full variable domain, its missing parts supplied by reference TRBV11-2 and TRBJ2-7, is EAGVAQSPRYKIIEKRQSVAFWCNPISGHATLYWYQQILGQGPKLLIQFQNNGVVDDSQLPKDRFSAERLKGVDSTLKIQPAKLEDSAVYLCASSLFSGTSLFYEQYFGPGTRLTVT.

The V call is TRBV9, the J call TRBJ2-1, with 7 bases that match TRBD2. This CDR3 region has 15 residues. J gave up 4 bases and V 0 bases, and 4 bases lay outside the gene matches. Looked up from germline, CDR1 is SGDLS and CDR2 is YYNGEE. The CDR3 protein is CASSVEGLTYNEQFF. DNA of the CDR3: TGTGCCAGCAGCGTAGAGGGACTAACATACAATGAGCAGTTCTTC. Supplemented by reference TRBV9 and TRBJ2-1, the full variable domain reads DSGVTQTPKHLITATGQRVTLRCSPRSGDLSVYWYQQSLDQGLQFLIQYYNGEERAKGNILERFSAQQFPDLHSELNLSSLELGDSALYFCASSVEGLTYNEQFFGPGTRLTVL.

The chain uses TRBV7-4 and TRBJ2-5; 7 bases line up with TRBD2. Trimming cost V 5 bases and J 2 bases; bases outside gene matches: 2. The CDR3 sequence is 13 residues long. Germline V gives CDR1 SGHVT, CDR2 SQSDAQ. This CDR3 reads CASSPGGQETQYF. The CDR3 DNA reads TGTGCCAGCAGCCCGGGAGGACAAGAGACCCAGTACTTC. Together with reference TRBV7-4 and TRBJ2-5, the CDR3 gives the full variable domain: GAGVSQSPRYKVAKRGRDVALRCDSISGHVTLYWYRQTLGQGSEVLTYSQSDAQRDKSGRPSGRFSAERPERSVSTLKIQRTEQGDSAVYLCASSPGGQETQYFGPGTRLLVL.

V usage is TRBV7-2 and J usage is TRBJ2-5; 7 bases match TRBD2. J gave up 2 bases and V 1 base, and 7 bases lay outside the gene matches. CDR1 is SGHTA, CDR2 FQGNSA, per germline. This CDR3 is built from 16 residues. CDR3 loop: CASSLVPAGTQETQYF. The CDR3 DNA reads as TGTGCCAGCAGCTTAGTACCAGCGGGGACGCAAGAGACCCAGTACTTC.

J is TRBJ1-3 and V is TRBV25-1, with 10 bases matching TRBD1. Germline lookup yields CDR1 MGHDK and CDR2 SYGVNS. With 1 base clipped from V and 3 bases from J, the junction kept 6 bases outside the gene matches. This CDR3 has 17 amino acids. The CDR3 sequence: CASSELTGGLSGNTIYF. The CDR3 DNA is TGTGCCAGCAGTGAATTGACAGGGGGCTTAAGTGGAAACACCATATATTTT.

This clone turned up a few times. This chain connects TRBV5-1 to TRBJ1-4, with D perhaps matching TRBD1 (5 bases). The CDR3 has 13 residues. The germline V and J ends were trimmed by 4 bases and 7 bases, with 11 bases remaining between them. Germline values: CDR1 SGHRS, CDR2 YFSETQ. The DNA of the CDR3 is TGCGCCAGCAGCGGGAATAGGGGTGAAAAACTGTTTTTT. As protein: CASSGNRGEKLFF.

The chain has TRBV19 and TRBJ1-1; no definite D call. Germline V lookup: CDR1 LNHDA, CDR2 SQIVND (reference sequence). V was trimmed by 2 bases and J by 1 base, leaving 8 bases between them. CDR3 length: 14 residues. In DNA, the CDR3 is TGTGCCAGTAGTATACAGGTCACGAACACTGAAGCTTTCTTT. Translating gives CASSIQVTNTEAFF.

The chain employs TRBV4-2 and TRBJ2-7, with a tentative D call TRBD2 (6 bases). The germline gives CDR1 LGHNA, CDR2 YNFKEQ. The V and J ends lost 3 bases and 5 bases respectively, with 14 bases between them. The CDR3 totals 14 residues. The CDR3 DNA reads as TGTGCCAGCAGCCACGAGACTAGTTCCCACGAGCAGTACTTC. Translated: CASSHETSSHEQYF.

The V call is TRBV7-9, the J call TRBJ2-7, with 9 bases lining up with TRBD1. The CDR3 loop spans 15 amino acids. V lost 5 bases, J lost 0 bases, and 5 bases stayed unmatched. Per the germline V gene, CDR1 is SEHNR and CDR2 is FQNEAQ (reference sequence). The CDR3: CASSRGQGSSYEQYF. In DNA form, the CDR3 reads TGTGCCAGCAGCAGAGGACAGGGGAGCTCCTACGAGCAGTACTTC.

The chain joins TRBV6-1 to TRBJ1-3; TRBD1 aligns across 9 bases. The germline V gene encodes CDR1 MNHNS and CDR2 SASEGT. This CDR3 has 14 amino acids. Trimming at V came to 5 bases and at J to 7 bases, leaving 6 bases not matched to a gene. The CDR3 region has the DNA TGTGCCAGCAGTCCCACAGGGGGCCCTAACACCATATATTTT. Translated, it gives CASSPTGGPNTIYF.

This clone was observed once. The V gene is TRBV10-3, the J gene TRBJ2-7; weak D call: TRBD1 (5 bases). The CDR3 spans 14 residues. Germline V gives CDR1 ENHRY, CDR2 SYGVKD. The V gene lost 0 bases and the J gene lost 3 bases, with 9 bases spanning the gap. This CDR3 reads CAISESWQGYEQYF. CDR3 DNA: TGTGCCATCAGTGAGTCGTGGCAGGGCTACGAGCAGTACTTC.

This chain links TRBV7-6 with TRBJ1-5; a weak D match, TRBD1 (6 bases). CDR3 length: 18 residues. Germline V gene lookup returns CDR1 SGHVS and CDR2 FNYEAQ. The germline V and J ends were trimmed by 5 bases and 0 bases, with 20 bases remaining between them. The CDR3, as DNA: TGTGCCAGCAGCCCCCGCCCAGCGGGGGCTTATAGCAATCAGCCCCAGCATTTT. Protein: CASSPRPAGAYSNQPQHF.

This clone showed up just once. The J gene is TRBJ2-5, the V gene TRBV19, with D possibly being TRBD1 (6 bases). The germline V and J ends were trimmed by 7 bases and 5 bases, with 23 bases remaining between them. The CDR3 runs 16 residues. Germline CDR1 is LNHDA and CDR2 is SQIVND (reference sequence). The CDR3 region is CASTLLETGFGETQYF. The CDR3 DNA reads TGTGCCAGTACGTTACTCGAAACAGGGTTCGGGGAGACCCAGTACTTC. Looking up the rest from reference TRBV19 and TRBJ2-5 gives the full variable domain: DGGITQSPKYLFRKEGQNVTLSCEQNLNHDAMYWYRQDPGQGLRLIYYSQIVNDFQKGDIAEGYSVSREKKESFPLTVTSAQKNPTAFYLCASTLLETGFGETQYFGPGTRLLVL.

This clone was seen only once. V usage is TRBV10-3 and J usage is TRBJ2-3; 8 bases match TRBD2. This CDR3 has 14 residues. Germline V lookup: CDR1 ENHRY, CDR2 SYGVKD. V dropped 6 bases and J dropped 0; count of bases not matched to a gene: 2. CDR3 sequence: CAISPSGSTDTQYF. CDR3 nucleotide sequence: TGTGCCATCAGCCCTAGCGGGAGCACAGATACGCAGTATTTT.